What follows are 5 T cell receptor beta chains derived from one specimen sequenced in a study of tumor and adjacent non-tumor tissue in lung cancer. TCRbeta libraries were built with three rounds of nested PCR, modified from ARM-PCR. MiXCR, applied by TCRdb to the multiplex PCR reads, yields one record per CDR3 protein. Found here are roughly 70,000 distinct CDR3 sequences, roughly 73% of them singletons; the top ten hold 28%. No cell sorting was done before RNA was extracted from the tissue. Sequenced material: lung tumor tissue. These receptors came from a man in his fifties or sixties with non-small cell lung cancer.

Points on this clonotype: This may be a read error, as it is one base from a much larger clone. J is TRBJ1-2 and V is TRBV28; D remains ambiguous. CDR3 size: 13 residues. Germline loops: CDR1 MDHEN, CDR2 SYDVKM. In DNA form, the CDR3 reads TGTACCAGCAGTTTACCATCACGAGGCGGCTACACCTTC. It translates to CTSSLPSRGGYTF.

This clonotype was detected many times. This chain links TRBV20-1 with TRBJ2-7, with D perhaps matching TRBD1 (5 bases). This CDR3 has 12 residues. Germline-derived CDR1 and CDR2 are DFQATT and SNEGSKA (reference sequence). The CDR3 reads CRMQGTAYEQYF. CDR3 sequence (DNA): TGCAGAATGCAGGGAACCGCCTACGAGCAGTACTTC.

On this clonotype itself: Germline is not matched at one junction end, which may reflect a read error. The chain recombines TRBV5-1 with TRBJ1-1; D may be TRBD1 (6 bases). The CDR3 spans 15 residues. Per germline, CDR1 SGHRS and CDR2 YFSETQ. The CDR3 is CASNLQGRENTEAFF. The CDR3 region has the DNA TGCGCCAGCAACTTGCAGGGGAGGGAGAACACTGAAGCTTTCTTT.

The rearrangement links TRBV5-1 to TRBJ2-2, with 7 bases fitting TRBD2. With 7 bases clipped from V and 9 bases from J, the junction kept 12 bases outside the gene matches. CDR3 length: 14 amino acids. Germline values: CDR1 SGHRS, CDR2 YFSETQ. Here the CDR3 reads CASGYSSGTRELFF. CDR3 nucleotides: TGCGCCAGCGGCTACTCTAGCGGAACCCGGGAGCTGTTTTTT.

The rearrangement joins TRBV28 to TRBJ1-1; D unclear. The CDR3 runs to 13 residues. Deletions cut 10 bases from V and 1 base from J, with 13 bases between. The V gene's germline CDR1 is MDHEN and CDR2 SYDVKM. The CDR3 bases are TGTGCCAACTGCCAGCGGAGGAACACTGAAGCTTTCTTT. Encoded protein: CANCQRRNTEAFF.